This T cell receptor (beta chain) was retrieved from a study of T cell responses to AZD1222 COVID-19 vaccine. Overall study findings and caveats: The peak T cell response came first, and repertoires were sampled only after it. White British ancestry dominated among donors, who included more females, and clonal diversity was possibly underestimated.

Germline trimming cut 1 base from V and 2 bases from J; bases unmatched to any gene: 6. CDR1 LGHNA and CDR2 YNFKEQ come from the germline V gene. This CDR3 is 17 amino acids long. The table came from immunoSEQ multiplex PCR; TCRdb's copy has only in-frame clones and leaves some out. This table has around 100,000 clones, around 87% appearing once. This clone has more than one count but fewer than ten. Antigen specificity is unknown. Second-dose groups at about 4 or about 12 weeks were pooled. This TCR came from an adult who received the AZD1222 COVID-19 vaccine. The source was peripheral blood, collected 28 days after the second AZD1222 dose. The chain uses TRBV4-2 and TRBJ1-2; TRBD1 matches 11 bases. The CDR3 bases are TGTGCCAGCAGCCAAGGGGCTTGGGACAGGGGGAACTATGGCTACACCTTC. It is translated as CASSQGAWDRGNYGYTF.